The clone carrying this T cell receptor (beta chain) was seen repeatedly, ten times or more. This sample is part of a study of T-cell reconstitution after alpha-beta-depleted transplantation in children. The TCRbeta library incorporated unique molecular identifiers. TCRdb recomputed calls from the PCR reads with MiXCR, one row per CDR3 protein. The table includes 450,000 to 600,000 distinct CDR3 sequences, approximately 10% detected once. The receptor was isolated from a child aged 2-15 years with inherited bone marrow failure, due to receive a stem cell transplant. Sequenced here: PBMCs, sampled before TCRalphabeta/CD19-depleted stem cell transplant.

CDR3 sequence (DNA): TGTGCCAGCAGTTTTGCCGCGCAAAACATTCAGTACTTC. Amino acids: CASSFAAQNIQYF. The rearrangement uses TRBV12-3 or TRBV12-4 and TRBJ2-4, with D unresolved. Trimming shortened V by 3 bases and J by 5 bases, and 8 bases separated the two germline ends. The CDR3 length is 13 residues.